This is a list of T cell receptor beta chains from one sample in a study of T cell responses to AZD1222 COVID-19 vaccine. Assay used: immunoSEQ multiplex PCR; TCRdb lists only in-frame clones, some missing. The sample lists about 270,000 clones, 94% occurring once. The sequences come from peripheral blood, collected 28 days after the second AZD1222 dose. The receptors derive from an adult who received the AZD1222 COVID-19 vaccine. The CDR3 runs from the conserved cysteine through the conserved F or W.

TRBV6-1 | CASSEVGRGSYTF
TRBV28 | CASTRGYRGETQYF
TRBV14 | CASSQLMGNTEAFF
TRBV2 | CASSPAGTANTQYF
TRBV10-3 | CAISGLLVGEQFF
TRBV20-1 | CSASRSDQGAYEQYF
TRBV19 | CASKETAGGPSTEAFF
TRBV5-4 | CASSLDGILNTF
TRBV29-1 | CSVSRGPLAKNIQYF
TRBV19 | CASSMMSPSNQPQHF
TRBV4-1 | CASSPYRGNTEAFF
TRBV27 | CASSLSARANEQYF
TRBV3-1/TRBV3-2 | CASTPGAGTGYTF
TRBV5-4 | CASSLSPTGERQYF
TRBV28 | CASSNPYGYTF
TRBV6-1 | CASRVQRTSGFNTQYF
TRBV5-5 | CASSLEQGPNTEAFF
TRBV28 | CASSPTLGQGASYEQYF